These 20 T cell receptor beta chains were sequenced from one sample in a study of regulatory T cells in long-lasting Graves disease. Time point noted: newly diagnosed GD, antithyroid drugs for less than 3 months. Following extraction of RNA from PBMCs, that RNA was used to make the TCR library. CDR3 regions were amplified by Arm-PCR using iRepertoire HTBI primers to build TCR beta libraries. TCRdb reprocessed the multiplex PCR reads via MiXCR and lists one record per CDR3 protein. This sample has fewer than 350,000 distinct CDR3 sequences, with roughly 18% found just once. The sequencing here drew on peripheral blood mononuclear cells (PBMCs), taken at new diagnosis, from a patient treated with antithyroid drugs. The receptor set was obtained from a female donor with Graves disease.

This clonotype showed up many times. CDR3 sequence (DNA): TGTGCCAGCAGCTCTGGGCCAGCGGACACAGAGACCCAGTACTTC. This encodes CASSSGPADTETQYF. The J gene is TRBJ2-5, the V gene TRBV11-2; D tentatively reads TRBD1 or TRBD2 (5 bases each). Germline CDR1 and CDR2: SGHAT and FQNNGV. The CDR3 has 15 residues. V was trimmed by 4 bases and J by 4 bases, leaving 16 bases between them.

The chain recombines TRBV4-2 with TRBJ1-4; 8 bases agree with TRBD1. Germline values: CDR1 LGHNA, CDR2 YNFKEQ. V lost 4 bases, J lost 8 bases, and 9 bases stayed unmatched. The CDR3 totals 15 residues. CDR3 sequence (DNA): TGTGCCAGCAGCCTCCTGACAGGGGTTAGCGAAAAACTGTTTTTT. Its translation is CASSLLTGVSEKLFF.

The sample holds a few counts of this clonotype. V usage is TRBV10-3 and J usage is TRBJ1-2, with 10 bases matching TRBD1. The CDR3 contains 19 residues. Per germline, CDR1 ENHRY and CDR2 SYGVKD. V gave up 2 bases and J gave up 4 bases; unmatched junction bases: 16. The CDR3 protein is CAISETNERGQGSPYGYTF. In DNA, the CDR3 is TGTGCCATCAGTGAGACGAACGAAAGGGGACAGGGGTCCCCCTATGGCTACACCTTC.

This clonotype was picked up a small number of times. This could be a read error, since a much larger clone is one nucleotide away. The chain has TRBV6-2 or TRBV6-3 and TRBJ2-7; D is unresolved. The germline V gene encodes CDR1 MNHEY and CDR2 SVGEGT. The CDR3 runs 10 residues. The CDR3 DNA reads TGTGCCAGCGCTAACTACGAGCGGTACTTC. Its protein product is CASANYERYF.

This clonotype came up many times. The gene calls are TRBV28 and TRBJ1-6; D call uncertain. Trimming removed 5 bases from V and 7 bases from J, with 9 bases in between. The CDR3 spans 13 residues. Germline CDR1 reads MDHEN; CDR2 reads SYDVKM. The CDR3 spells CASSPPSNSPLHF. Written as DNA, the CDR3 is TGTGCCAGCAGTCCCCCATCCAATTCACCCCTCCACTTT. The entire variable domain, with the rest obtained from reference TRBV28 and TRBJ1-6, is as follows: DVKVTQSSRYLVKRTGEKVFLECVQDMDHENMFWYRQDPGLGLRLIYFSYDVKMKEKGDIPEGYSVSREKKERFSLILESASTNQTSMYLCASSPPSNSPLHFGNGTRLTVT.

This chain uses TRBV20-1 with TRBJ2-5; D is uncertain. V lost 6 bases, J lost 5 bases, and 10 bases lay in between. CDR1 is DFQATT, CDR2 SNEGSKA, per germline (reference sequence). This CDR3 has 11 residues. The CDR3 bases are TGCAGTGCCCTGCTCCGGGAGACCCAGTACTTC. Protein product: CSALLRETQYF.

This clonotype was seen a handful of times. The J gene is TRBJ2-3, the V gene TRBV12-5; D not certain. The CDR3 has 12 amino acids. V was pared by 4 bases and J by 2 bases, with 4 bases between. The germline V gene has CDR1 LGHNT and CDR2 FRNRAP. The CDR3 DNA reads TGTGCTAGTGGTTCGTTCACAGATACGCAGTATTTT. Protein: CASGSFTDTQYF.

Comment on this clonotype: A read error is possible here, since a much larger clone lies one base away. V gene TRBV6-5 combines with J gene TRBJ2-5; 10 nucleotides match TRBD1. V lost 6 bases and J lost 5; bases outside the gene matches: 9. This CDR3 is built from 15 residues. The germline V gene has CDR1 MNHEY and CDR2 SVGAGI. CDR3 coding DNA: TGTGCCAGCAGGCCCGGGACAGGGGTTAGGGAGACCCAGTACTTC. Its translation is CASRPGTGVRETQYF.

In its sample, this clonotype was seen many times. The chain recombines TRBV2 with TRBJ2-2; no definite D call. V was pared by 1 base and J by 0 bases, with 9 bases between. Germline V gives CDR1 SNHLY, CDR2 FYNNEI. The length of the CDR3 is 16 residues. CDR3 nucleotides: TGTGCCAGCAGTGAAGGCTCCTTACCGAACACCGGGGAGCTGTTTTTT. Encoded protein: CASSEGSLPNTGELFF.

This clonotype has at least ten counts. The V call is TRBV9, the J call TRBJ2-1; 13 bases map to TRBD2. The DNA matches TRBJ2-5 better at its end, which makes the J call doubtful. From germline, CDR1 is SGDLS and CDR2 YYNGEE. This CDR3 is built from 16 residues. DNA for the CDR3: TGTGCCAGCAGCGTCGGGACTAGCGGGATGGTTGAGACCCAGTACTTC. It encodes CASSVGTSGMVETQYF.

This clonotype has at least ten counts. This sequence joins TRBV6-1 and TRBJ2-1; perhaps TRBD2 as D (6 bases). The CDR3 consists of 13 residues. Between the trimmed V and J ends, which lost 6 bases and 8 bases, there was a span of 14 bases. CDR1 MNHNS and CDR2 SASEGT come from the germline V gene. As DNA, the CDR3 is TGTGCCAGCAGACCGGGGGTTGTGGATGAGCAGTTCTTC. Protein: CASRPGVVDEQFF.

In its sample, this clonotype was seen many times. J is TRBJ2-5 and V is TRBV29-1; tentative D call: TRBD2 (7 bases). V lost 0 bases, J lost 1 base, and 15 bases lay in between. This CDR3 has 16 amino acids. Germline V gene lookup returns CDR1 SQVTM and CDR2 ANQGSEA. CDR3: CSVEDLGASGQETQYF. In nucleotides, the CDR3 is TGCAGCGTTGAAGATTTGGGGGCTAGCGGCCAAGAGACCCAGTACTTC.

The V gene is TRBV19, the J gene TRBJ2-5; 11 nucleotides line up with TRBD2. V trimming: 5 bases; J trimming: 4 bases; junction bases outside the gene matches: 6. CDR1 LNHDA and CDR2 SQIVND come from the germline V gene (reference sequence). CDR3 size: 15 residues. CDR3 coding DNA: TGTGCCAGTAGTGCTACTAGCGGGAGTGGAGAGACCCAGTACTTC. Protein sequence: CASSATSGSGETQYF.

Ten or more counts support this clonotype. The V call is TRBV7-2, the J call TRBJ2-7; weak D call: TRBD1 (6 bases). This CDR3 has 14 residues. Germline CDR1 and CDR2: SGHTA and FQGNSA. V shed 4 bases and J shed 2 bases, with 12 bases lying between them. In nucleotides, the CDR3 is TGTGCCAGCAGCTACAGGGTAGAGACCTACGAGCAGTACTTC. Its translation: CASSYRVETYEQYF.

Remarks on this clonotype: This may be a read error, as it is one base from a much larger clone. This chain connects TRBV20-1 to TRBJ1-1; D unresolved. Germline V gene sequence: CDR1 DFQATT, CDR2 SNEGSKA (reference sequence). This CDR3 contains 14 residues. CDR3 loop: CSASHRPLNAEAFF. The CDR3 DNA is TGCAGTGCTAGTCACCGACCGCTGAACGCTGAAGCTTTCTTT.

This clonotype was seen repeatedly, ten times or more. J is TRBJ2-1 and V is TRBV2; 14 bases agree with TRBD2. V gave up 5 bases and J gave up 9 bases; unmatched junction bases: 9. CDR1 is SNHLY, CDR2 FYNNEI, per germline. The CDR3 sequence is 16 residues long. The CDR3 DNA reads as TGTGCCAGCAGTTCCGCCGGGACTAGCGGGAGTGGTGAGCAGTTCTTC. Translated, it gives CASSSAGTSGSGEQFF.

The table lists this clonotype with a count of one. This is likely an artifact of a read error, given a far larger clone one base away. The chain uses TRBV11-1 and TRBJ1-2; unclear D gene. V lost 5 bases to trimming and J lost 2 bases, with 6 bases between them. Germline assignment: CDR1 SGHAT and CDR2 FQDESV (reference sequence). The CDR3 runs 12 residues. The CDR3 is CASSAPNYGYTF. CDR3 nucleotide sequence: TGTGCCAGCAGCGCGCCCAACTATGGCTACACCTTC.

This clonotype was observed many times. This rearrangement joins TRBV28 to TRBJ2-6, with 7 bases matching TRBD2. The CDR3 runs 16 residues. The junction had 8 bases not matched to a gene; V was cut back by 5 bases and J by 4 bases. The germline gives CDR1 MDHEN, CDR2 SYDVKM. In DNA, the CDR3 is TGTGCCAGCAGTCCTAGCGGCAGGGACGGGGCCAACGTCCTGACTTTC. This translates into CASSPSGRDGANVLTF. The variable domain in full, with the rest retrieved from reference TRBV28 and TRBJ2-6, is DVKVTQSSRYLVKRTGEKVFLECVQDMDHENMFWYRQDPGLGLRLIYFSYDVKMKEKGDIPEGYSVSREKKERFSLILESASTNQTSMYLCASSPSGRDGANVLTFGAGSRLTVL.

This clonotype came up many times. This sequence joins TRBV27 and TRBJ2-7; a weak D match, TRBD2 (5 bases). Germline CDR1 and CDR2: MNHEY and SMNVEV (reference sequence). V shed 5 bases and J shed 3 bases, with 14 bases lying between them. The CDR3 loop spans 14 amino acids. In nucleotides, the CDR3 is TGTGCCAGCAGTACCCCCTCCGGGATCTACGAGCAGTACTTC. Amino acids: CASSTPSGIYEQYF.

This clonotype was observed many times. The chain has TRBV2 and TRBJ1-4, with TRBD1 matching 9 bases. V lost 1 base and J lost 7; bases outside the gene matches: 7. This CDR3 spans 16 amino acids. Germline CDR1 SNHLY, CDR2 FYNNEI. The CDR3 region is CASSEGTGAPAEKLFF. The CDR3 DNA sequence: TGTGCCAGCAGTGAAGGGACAGGGGCGCCGGCTGAAAAACTGTTTTTT.